This T cell receptor beta chain was captured by sequencing in a study of tumor and adjacent non-tumor tissue in lung cancer. Across the study: Aged 31 to 76 years, patients included under 13 men and a handful of women with stage I to III disease.

Unmatched junction bases numbered 15, after V lost 3 bases and J lost 12 bases. Germline V gene sequence: CDR1 SGHAT, CDR2 FQNNGV. The CDR3 is made up of 16 amino acids. RNA was extracted from bulk tissue without any cell sorting. Distant lung tissue was collected more than 3 cm away from the tumor edge. The library came from three nested PCR rounds adapted from ARM-PCR protocols. TCRdb reprocessed the multiplex PCR reads with MiXCR, giving one entry per CDR3 protein. The data contain about 86,000 distinct CDR3 sequences, about 77% of them seen just once; the ten biggest clones take up just over 20%. V gene TRBV11-2 combines with J gene TRBJ2-1, with TRBD1 matching 9 bases. Specimen: distant non-tumor lung tissue. This clonotype originated in a woman aged 45-60 years with non-small cell lung cancer. The DNA of the CDR3 is TGTGCCAGCAGCTTGGAATCGGGACAGGGATTCACTATGCAGTTCTTC. Its protein is CASSLESGQGFTMQFF.